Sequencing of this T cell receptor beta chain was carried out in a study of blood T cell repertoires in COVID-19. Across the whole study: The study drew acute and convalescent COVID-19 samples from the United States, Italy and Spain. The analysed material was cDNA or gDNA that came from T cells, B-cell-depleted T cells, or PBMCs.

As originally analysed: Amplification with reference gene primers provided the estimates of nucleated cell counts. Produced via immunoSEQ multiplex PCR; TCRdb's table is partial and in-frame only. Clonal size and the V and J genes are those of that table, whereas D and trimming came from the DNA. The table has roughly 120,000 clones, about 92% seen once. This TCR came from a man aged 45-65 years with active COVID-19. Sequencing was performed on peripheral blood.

CDR3 amino acids: CASSGAGGPNEQFF. The CDR3 coding sequence is TGCGCCAGCAGCGGAGCGGGGGGGCCTAATGAGCAGTTCTTC. This chain connects TRBV5-1 to TRBJ2-1, with 10 nucleotides matching TRBD2. This CDR3 is 14 amino acids long. The V segment lost 4 bases and the J segment 7 bases; nucleotides outside the gene matches: 5. CDR1 is SGHRS and CDR2 is YFSETQ in the germline V gene.